The rows below give T cell receptor beta chains drawn from one sample of a study of blood T cell repertoires in COVID-19. Some clones are missing from TCRdb's copy, which holds only in-frame ones; the method was immunoSEQ multiplex PCR. The sample lists fewer than 250,000 clones; 70% to 90% were seen once. The specimen sequenced was peripheral blood. All receptors come from a man aged 40-55 years with acute or convalescent COVID-19. The CDR3 runs from the conserved cysteine through the conserved F or W. The order of the fields is D gene, J gene, clone size, V gene, CDR3 DNA, CDR3 protein. A D gene is named only where the DNA matches it firmly. Some rows have no size entry. The others give once, few or many, or a class for an expanded clone.

NA | TRBJ1-2 | NA | TRBV27 | TGTGCCAGCAGTTCCCGAAATAGATCATATCGGACCTTC | CASSSRNRSYRTF
TRBD2 | TRBJ2-7 | once | TRBV7-9 | TGTGCCAGCAGCACCGGACTAGCAGGAATGGGCTACGAGCAGTACTTC | CASSTGLAGMGYEQYF
NA | TRBJ2-2 | once | TRBV3-1/TRBV3-2 | TGTGCCAGCAGTCTAATTAACACCGGGGAGCTGTTTTTT | CASSLINTGELFF
NA | TRBJ1-1 | NA | TRBV5-5 | TGTGCCAGCAGCTTGGGGGGCGGCATTGACTTGATGAACACTGAAGCTTTCTTT | CASSLGGGIDLMNTEAFF
TRBD1 | TRBJ1-2 | NA | TRBV7-2 | TGTGCCAGTTACCGCCCCGGGACAGCCTATGGCTACACCTTC | CASYRPGTAYGYTF
TRBD1 | TRBJ1-2 | NA | TRBV5-4 | TGTGCCAGCAGCGGAACACAGGGGGCGAATGGCTACACCTTC | CASSGTQGANGYTF
TRBD1 | TRBJ1-2 | NA | TRBV5-4 | TGTGCCAGCAGCGCCTCGACAGGGGCTAGCGGCTACACCTTC | CASSASTGASGYTF
NA | TRBJ1-4 | NA | TRBV27 | TGTGCCAGCAGTTTAGAGGCAGGGGATGAAAAACTGTTTTTT | CASSLEAGDEKLFF
TRBD1 | TRBJ1-2 | NA | TRBV5-6 | TGTGCCAGCAGCCTGGGACAGCCTTATGGCTACACCTTC | CASSLGQPYGYTF
TRBD1 | TRBJ1-1 | NA | TRBV2 | TGTGCCAGCAGCCAACAGGGGGTGATGAACACTGAAGCTTTCTTT | CASSQQGVMNTEAFF
TRBD1 | TRBJ1-2 | NA | TRBV5-1 | TGCGCCAGCAGCCCGGGGGGGACAGCGAATTCTGGCTACACCTTC | CASSPGGTANSGYTF
TRBD1 | TRBJ1-2 | NA | TRBV7-2 | TGTGCCAGCAGCCACGACGGGACAGGGGGCAACTATGGCTACACCTTC | CASSHDGTGGNYGYTF
NA | TRBJ2-7 | once | TRBV16 | TGTGCCAGCAGCCAATCAGCAGGAGGCTACGAGCAGTACTTC | CASSQSAGGYEQYF
TRBD1 | TRBJ2-2 | NA | TRBV5-1 | TGCGCCAGCAGCCTAGGGGGCAAGGCCGGGGAGCTGTTTTTT | CASSLGGKAGELFF